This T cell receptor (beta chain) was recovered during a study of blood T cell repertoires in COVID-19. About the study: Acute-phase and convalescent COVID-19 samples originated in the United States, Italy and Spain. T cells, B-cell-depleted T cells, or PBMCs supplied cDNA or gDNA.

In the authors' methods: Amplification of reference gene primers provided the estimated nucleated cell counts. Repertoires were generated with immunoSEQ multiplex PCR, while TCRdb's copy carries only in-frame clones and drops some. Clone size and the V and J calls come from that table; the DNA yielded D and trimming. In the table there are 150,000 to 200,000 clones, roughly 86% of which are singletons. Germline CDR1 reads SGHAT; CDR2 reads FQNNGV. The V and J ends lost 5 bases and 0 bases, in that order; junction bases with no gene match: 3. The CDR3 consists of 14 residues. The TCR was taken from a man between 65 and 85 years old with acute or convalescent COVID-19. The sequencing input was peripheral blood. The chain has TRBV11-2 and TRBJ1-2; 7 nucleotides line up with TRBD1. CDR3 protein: CASSRGLANYGYTF. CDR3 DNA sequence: TGTGCCAGCAGCAGGGGGCTAGCTAACTATGGCTACACCTTC. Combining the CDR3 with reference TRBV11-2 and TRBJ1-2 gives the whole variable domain EAGVAQSPRYKIIEKRQSVAFWCNPISGHATLYWYQQILGQGPKLLIQFQNNGVVDDSQLPKDRFSAERLKGVDSTLKIQPAKLEDSAVYLCASSRGLANYGYTFGSGTRLTVV.